The 16 T cell receptor beta chains reported below all come from one sample, sequenced in a study of T cell responses to AZD1222 COVID-19 vaccine (dated by TCRdb to about 2021). Library preparation used the immunoSEQ multiplex PCR assay. TCRdb took this table from immuneACCESS and kept in-frame rearrangements with V and J called. Such tables lack part of the clones; where checked against another copy, unresolved V genes explain under half of the gap, and the rest is unexplained. The sample profile shows approximately 100,000 clones; 85% to 90% of them were found once. The top ten clonotypes cover roughly 5.2% of the sample. Reading the label with the study, this specimen's time point is: about 28 days (+/-7) after the second vaccine dose. The input for sequencing was peripheral blood, taken 28 days after the second AZD1222 dose. The receptor source for this set is an adult who received the AZD1222 COVID-19 vaccine.

The rearrangement links TRBV5-4 to TRBJ2-3, with no clear D. Germline CDR1 is SGHNT and CDR2 is YYREEE (reference sequence). Trimming cost V 5 bases and J 2 bases, with 15 bases left between them. The CDR3 is 15 residues long. The CDR3 DNA sequence: TGTGCCAGCAGTTTAGACGGCAGAACCACAGATACGCAGTATTTT. Translation gives CASSLDGRTTDTQYF.

The chain employs TRBV7-8 and TRBJ1-6, with TRBD1 matching over 7 bases. The CDR3 extends over 15 amino acids. The germline V gene encodes CDR1 SGHVS and CDR2 FQNEAQ. The junction had 11 bases not matched to a gene; V was cut back by 6 bases and J by 9 bases. CDR3 sequence reads: CASRNLDRRGSPLHF. CDR3 nucleotides: TGTGCCAGCAGAAATCTGGACAGGCGGGGTTCACCCCTCCACTTT.

V gene TRBV28 combines with J gene TRBJ2-3; D is perhaps TRBD2 (5 bases). Germline V gives CDR1 MDHEN, CDR2 SYDVKM. The V and J ends lost 1 base and 1 base respectively, with 9 bases between them. The length of the CDR3 is 15 residues. The CDR3 nucleotides read TGTGCCAGCAGTTTATTTGTCGGGGGCACAGATACGCAGTATTTT. It encodes CASSLFVGGTDTQYF.

The chain recombines TRBV15 with TRBJ1-5; the D gene is possibly TRBD1 (5 bases). V was pared by 0 bases and J by 7 bases, with 13 bases between. CDR1 is LNHNV, CDR2 YYDKDF, per germline (reference sequence). The CDR3 is made up of 15 amino acids. The DNA of the CDR3 is TGTGCCACCAGCAGAGATCTAGGGGCGGACCAGCCCCAGCATTTT. It translates to CATSRDLGADQPQHF.

CDR3 loop: CASSQDFPYEQYF. CDR3 coding DNA: TGTGCCAGCAGCCAAGATTTTCCCTACGAGCAGTACTTC. The chain is built from TRBV3-1 (or the pseudogene TRBV3-2) and TRBJ2-7, with D hard to call. The CDR3 is 13 residues long. Looked up from germline, CDR1 is LGHDT and CDR2 is YNNKEL (reference sequence). The germline V and J ends were trimmed by 0 bases and 2 bases, with 5 bases remaining between them.

The rearrangement uses TRBV5-8 and TRBJ1-1, with D possibly TRBD1 on 6 matching bases. Germline assignment: CDR1 SGHTS and CDR2 YDEGEE. The CDR3 spans 15 residues. Trimming removed 0 bases at V and 0 bases at J, with 9 bases between. The CDR3 sequence: CASSLGGAMNTEAFF. The CDR3, as DNA: TGTGCCAGCAGCTTGGGGGGGGCCATGAACACTGAAGCTTTCTTT.

The chain recombines TRBV18 with TRBJ1-1; weak D call: TRBD1 (5 bases). V was shortened by 1 base and J by 4 bases, with 10 bases between the two germline ends. The CDR3 is made up of 14 amino acids. The germline CDR1 and CDR2 sequences are KGHSH and LQKENI. In DNA form, the CDR3 reads TGTGCCAGCTCACCACTCGGGGGGGTCACTGAAGCTTTCTTT. Residues: CASSPLGGVTEAFF.

This clone occurred a few times. V is TRBV7-3 and J is TRBJ1-1, with D perhaps TRBD1 (6 bases). This CDR3 is built from 15 residues. Trimming stripped 5 bases from V and 3 bases from J, with 16 bases between. Germline CDR1 reads SGHTA; CDR2 reads FQGTGA. The chain's CDR3 is CASSPGTPWDTEAFF. Here the CDR3 DNA reads TGTGCCAGCAGCCCCGGGACACCCTGGGACACTGAAGCTTTCTTT.

The chain combines TRBV5-6 with TRBJ1-6, with D unclear. Between the trimmed V and J ends, which lost 4 bases and 6 bases, there was a span of 14 bases. Germline CDR1 is SGHDT and CDR2 is YYEEEE. This CDR3 spans 15 amino acids. The CDR3 spells CASSPRLSRNSPLHF. The CDR3 DNA follows: TGTGCCAGCAGCCCTAGATTGTCACGTAATTCACCCCTCCACTTT.

This clone came up once. This rearrangement joins TRBV7-2 to TRBJ1-6, with TRBD1 as a possible D gene (5 bases). Trimming took 1 base from V and 9 from J, leaving 16 bases between them. The CDR3 runs 16 residues. Looked up from germline, CDR1 is SGHTA and CDR2 is FQGNSA. The CDR3 DNA follows: TGTGCCAGCAGCTTAGTAGGGGTCGGCGGGGCTTCACCCCTCCACTTT. This translates into CASSLVGVGGASPLHF.

The chain links TRBV7-9 to TRBJ2-3; D is perhaps TRBD2 (7 bases). V was clipped by 6 bases and J by 9 bases, with 16 bases between them. Germline values: CDR1 SEHNR, CDR2 FQNEAQ (reference sequence). CDR3 length: 13 residues. The CDR3 here is CASSGEGGGTQYF. The CDR3, as DNA: TGTGCCAGCAGTGGCGAGGGGGGAGGGACGCAGTATTTT.

The chain has TRBV11-2 and TRBJ2-3, with D hard to call. Deletions cut 1 base from V and 9 bases from J, with 8 bases between. CDR3 length: 12 residues. Germline-derived CDR1 and CDR2 are SGHAT and FQNNGV. As DNA, the CDR3 is TGTGCCAGCAGCTTAGTGGTAGGGACGCAGTATTTT. The encoded protein is CASSLVVGTQYF.

The chain joins TRBV3-1 (or the pseudogene TRBV3-2) to TRBJ1-2, with 9 bases aligning to TRBD1. Germline loops: CDR1 LGHDT, CDR2 YNNKEL (reference sequence). Trimming cost V 5 bases and J 5 bases; bases outside gene matches: 6. The CDR3 loop spans 14 amino acids. The CDR3 nucleotides are TGTGCCAGCAGCTTAGGACAGGGGTCTTATGGCTACACCTTC. Protein product: CASSLGQGSYGYTF.

The chain recombines TRBV6-1 with TRBJ1-1; D gene ambiguous. In germline, CDR1 is MNHNS, CDR2 SASEGT. The CDR3 sequence is 13 residues long. V lost 1 base and J lost 6, with 9 bases in between. In nucleotides, the CDR3 is TGTGCCAGCAGTGAAGTCGGCTCGGCTGAAGCTTTCTTT. It is translated as CASSEVGSAEAFF.

The chain employs TRBV5-5 and TRBJ1-3; D gene uncertain. Trimming stripped 4 bases from V and 0 bases from J, with 14 bases between. This CDR3 contains 16 residues. CDR1 SGHKS and CDR2 YYEKEE come from the germline V gene (reference sequence). The CDR3 sequence is CASSPLARNSGNTIYF. The CDR3 DNA follows: TGTGCCAGCAGCCCCCTGGCGAGGAACTCTGGAAACACCATATATTTT.

V gene TRBV11-2 combines with J gene TRBJ1-1; tentative D call: TRBD1 (5 bases). The V gene lost 1 base and the J gene lost 5 bases, with 14 bases spanning the gap. Germline-derived CDR1 and CDR2 are SGHAT and FQNNGV. The CDR3 is 15 residues long. In nucleotides, the CDR3 is TGTGCCAGCAGCTTAGGCGGCAGGGTGCGAACTGAAGCTTTCTTT. As protein: CASSLGGRVRTEAFF. Looking up the rest from reference TRBV11-2 and TRBJ1-1 gives the full variable domain: EAGVAQSPRYKIIEKRQSVAFWCNPISGHATLYWYQQILGQGPKLLIQFQNNGVVDDSQLPKDRFSAERLKGVDSTLKIQPAKLEDSAVYLCASSLGGRVRTEAFFGQGTRLTVV.